Listed below are T cell receptor beta chains from one sample, sequenced in a study of cytomegalovirus exposure and HLA in healthy donors. Sequenced by immunoSEQ multiplex PCR; TCRdb stores in-frame clones only, minus some. The sample consists of 150,000 to 200,000 clones, around 76% of them appearing once. What was sequenced was PBMCs. These receptors were collected from a girl aged 5 to 17 in good health and CMV-seropositive. Each CDR3 is given with its conserved first and last residue. A D gene is named only where the DNA matches it firmly. Where a row states a size, it is once, few, many or the class of an expanded clone; other rows omit it.

d_gene: NA; abundance: NA; j_gene: TRBJ1-2; v_gene: TRBV19; CDR3nt: TGTGCCAGTAGTCTCGACCCGGACCTGTCAGGAGCGGGGAGCTACACCTTC; CDR3aa: CASSLDPDLSGAGSYTF
d_gene: NA; abundance: NA; j_gene: TRBJ1-4; v_gene: TRBV11-2; CDR3nt: TGTGCCAGCAGCCCTAACGCGGGGGACTATAATGAAAAACTGTTTTTT; CDR3aa: CASSPNAGDYNEKLFF
d_gene: NA; abundance: NA; j_gene: TRBJ2-7; v_gene: TRBV6-1; CDR3nt: TGTGCCAGCAGTGAAATTAGCGAGCAGTACTTC; CDR3aa: CASSEISEQYF
d_gene: TRBD2; abundance: once; j_gene: TRBJ2-2; v_gene: TRBV29-1; CDR3nt: TGCAGCGCTGCGGCACCAGCGGGGAGCATTTCCGGGGAGCTGTTTTTT; CDR3aa: CSAAAPAGSISGELFF
d_gene: TRBD2; abundance: NA; j_gene: TRBJ2-7; v_gene: TRBV19; CDR3nt: TGTGCCAGTACCTATAGGGCTAGCGGGGGTTACGAGCAGTACTTC; CDR3aa: CASTYRASGGYEQYF
d_gene: TRBD2; abundance: once; j_gene: TRBJ2-7; v_gene: TRBV7-6; CDR3nt: TGTGCCAGCAGCACCCAAGCGGGATTCTCCTACGAGCAGTACTTC; CDR3aa: CASSTQAGFSYEQYF
d_gene: NA; abundance: NA; j_gene: TRBJ2-7; v_gene: TRBV5-1; CDR3nt: TGCGCCAGCAGCTTGTCGGGTAGCGTGATCTACGAGCAGTACTTC; CDR3aa: CASSLSGSVIYEQYF
d_gene: TRBD1; abundance: NA; j_gene: TRBJ2-7; v_gene: TRBV15; CDR3nt: TGTGCCACCAGCAGAGATGGGGACAGATATTACGAGCAGTACTTC; CDR3aa: CATSRDGDRYYEQYF
d_gene: NA; abundance: NA; j_gene: TRBJ2-7; v_gene: TRBV6-1; CDR3nt: TGTGCCAGCAGTGAACAGTCCTACGAGCAGTACTTC; CDR3aa: CASSEQSYEQYF
d_gene: TRBD1; abundance: NA; j_gene: TRBJ1-2; v_gene: TRBV14; CDR3nt: TGTGCCAGCAGCCTACAAAGACAGGGACAGGGACGTTACTATGGCTACACCTTC; CDR3aa: CASSLQRQGQGRYYGYTF
d_gene: NA; abundance: NA; j_gene: TRBJ1-3; v_gene: TRBV6-1; CDR3nt: TGTGCCAGCAGTGAAGGGGGGCCCGCTGGAAACACCATATATTTT; CDR3aa: CASSEGGPAGNTIYF
d_gene: TRBD1; abundance: NA; j_gene: TRBJ1-5; v_gene: TRBV30; CDR3nt: TGTGCCTGGAGTGTAACCAGGGGGCAACAGCCCCAGCATTTT; CDR3aa: CAWSVTRGQQPQHF
d_gene: NA; abundance: NA; j_gene: TRBJ1-2; v_gene: TRBV6-5; CDR3nt: TGTGCCAGCAGTGAAGGGGTTTACGACTATGGCTACACCTTC; CDR3aa: CASSEGVYDYGYTF
d_gene: NA; abundance: NA; j_gene: TRBJ2-7; v_gene: TRBV6-5; CDR3nt: TGTGCCAGCAGTCCAGGGGACAACTCCTACGAGCAGTACTTC; CDR3aa: CASSPGDNSYEQYF
d_gene: NA; abundance: NA; j_gene: TRBJ2-6; v_gene: TRBV6-1; CDR3nt: TGTGCCAGCAGTGTCCAGGTCCGCTCTGGGGCCAACGTCCTGACTTTC; CDR3aa: CASSVQVRSGANVLTF
d_gene: NA; abundance: NA; j_gene: TRBJ1-4; v_gene: TRBV6-1; CDR3nt: TGTGCCAGCAGCCAAACCTACGGGACTAATGAAAAACTGTTTTTT; CDR3aa: CASSQTYGTNEKLFF
d_gene: TRBD1; abundance: few; j_gene: TRBJ2-3; v_gene: TRBV30; CDR3nt: TGTGCCTGGAGTGGAGGGGGCCCAGATACGCAGTATTTT; CDR3aa: CAWSGGGPDTQYF
d_gene: TRBD2; abundance: NA; j_gene: TRBJ2-3; v_gene: TRBV27; CDR3nt: TGTGCCAGCAGGACTAGCGGGAGTCTAGATACGCAGTATTTT; CDR3aa: CASRTSGSLDTQYF
d_gene: TRBD2; abundance: few; j_gene: TRBJ2-7; v_gene: TRBV27; CDR3nt: TGTGCCAGCAGTTCCCGACTAGCGGGGGTACCCTACGAGCAGTACTTC; CDR3aa: CASSSRLAGVPYEQYF
d_gene: TRBD2; abundance: NA; j_gene: TRBJ2-7; v_gene: TRBV5-4; CDR3nt: TGTGCCAGCAGCCGTTCGGGGGGGCAGATCCCCCACGAGCAGTACTTC; CDR3aa: CASSRSGGQIPHEQYF
d_gene: TRBD1; abundance: NA; j_gene: TRBJ2-7; v_gene: TRBV19; CDR3nt: TGTGCCAGTACTCGGGGGACAGGGGGCAACGAGCAGTACTTC; CDR3aa: CASTRGTGGNEQYF
d_gene: TRBD1; abundance: NA; j_gene: TRBJ2-1; v_gene: TRBV30; CDR3nt: TGTGCCTGGGACCGACAGGGGGCCGGGGATGAGCAGTTCTTC; CDR3aa: CAWDRQGAGDEQFF
d_gene: TRBD2; abundance: NA; j_gene: TRBJ2-3; v_gene: TRBV6-6; CDR3nt: TGTGCCAGCAGTCGGCGGGGGGCCGATGATACGCAGTATTTT; CDR3aa: CASSRRGADDTQYF
d_gene: TRBD2; abundance: NA; j_gene: TRBJ2-3; v_gene: TRBV9; CDR3nt: TGTGCCAGCAGCGTAGGTGGTAGCGGGAGAGGAGGTACGCAGTATTTT; CDR3aa: CASSVGGSGRGGTQYF
d_gene: NA; abundance: NA; j_gene: TRBJ1-2; v_gene: TRBV11-2; CDR3nt: TGTGCCAGCAGCACCGACAGCTATGGCTACACCTTC; CDR3aa: CASSTDSYGYTF
d_gene: TRBD1; abundance: NA; j_gene: TRBJ2-7; v_gene: TRBV5-1; CDR3nt: TGCGCCAGCACAGCGACTTCCGGGACAGGGGCTCTCGAGCAGTACTTC; CDR3aa: CASTATSGTGALEQYF
d_gene: TRBD1; abundance: once; j_gene: TRBJ2-2; v_gene: TRBV6-5; CDR3nt: TGTGCCAGCAACGAGGGACAGAGCCACACCGGGGAGCTGTTTTTT; CDR3aa: CASNEGQSHTGELFF
d_gene: NA; abundance: NA; j_gene: TRBJ1-5; v_gene: TRBV18; CDR3nt: TGTGCCAGCTCAGTTCAACCAGGCCAACCTCCCCCGCCCCAGCATTTT; CDR3aa: CASSVQPGQPPPPQHF
d_gene: NA; abundance: NA; j_gene: TRBJ2-7; v_gene: TRBV6-5; CDR3nt: TGTGCCAGCAGTTTTTATAGGGGGACCCACTACGAGCAGTACTTC; CDR3aa: CASSFYRGTHYEQYF